These T cell receptor beta chains were read from a single sample in a study of shared clonotypes between healthy human individuals. Repertoires were generated with immunoSEQ multiplex PCR, while TCRdb's copy carries only in-frame clones and drops some. The sample consists of over 1.4 million clones, around 97% of them appearing once. Material: naive CD4+ T cells sorted from blood. These receptors were collected from a man aged 25-45 years in good health. The CDR3 runs from the conserved cysteine through the conserved F or W. Each record gives: V gene, J gene, CDR3 length, clone size, D gene, CDR3 protein, CDR3 DNA. A D gene is named only where the DNA matches it firmly. Some rows mark clone size as missing; the rest say once, few, many or name a class of expanded clone.

v_gene: TRBV5-1
j_gene: TRBJ1-2
len: 16
abundance: .
d_gene: TRBD1
CDR3aa: CASSPRTGDGNYGYTF
CDR3nt: TGCGCCAGCAGCCCCCGGACAGGGGATGGTAACTATGGCTACACCTTC

v_gene: TRBV5-1
j_gene: TRBJ2-4
len: 15
abundance: .
d_gene: .
CDR3aa: CASSLFQGHLDIQYF
CDR3nt: TGCGCCAGCAGCTTGTTTCAGGGGCATCTGGACATTCAGTACTTC

v_gene: TRBV7-6
j_gene: TRBJ2-1
len: 17
abundance: .
d_gene: TRBD1
CDR3aa: CASSLKRTGTGYNEQFF
CDR3nt: TGTGCCAGCAGCTTAAAGCGGACAGGGACGGGGTACAATGAGCAGTTCTTC

v_gene: TRBV28
j_gene: TRBJ2-6
len: 17
abundance: .
d_gene: .
CDR3aa: CASSSRDWSSGANVLTF
CDR3nt: TGTGCCAGCAGTTCCAGGGACTGGAGCTCTGGGGCCAACGTCCTGACTTTC

v_gene: TRBV28
j_gene: TRBJ1-2
len: 14
abundance: few
d_gene: .
CDR3aa: CASSHQGLGYGYTF
CDR3nt: TGTGCCAGCAGCCACCAGGGGTTGGGGTATGGCTACACCTTC

v_gene: TRBV7-2
j_gene: TRBJ2-2
len: 15
abundance: .
d_gene: TRBD2
CDR3aa: CASSPAGSNTGELFF
CDR3nt: TGTGCCAGCAGCCCAGCGGGGTCGAACACCGGGGAGCTGTTTTTT

v_gene: TRBV7-9
j_gene: TRBJ1-2
len: 16
abundance: .
d_gene: .
CDR3aa: CASSFLRWQGNYGYTF
CDR3nt: TGTGCCAGCAGCTTTTTAAGGTGGCAGGGGAACTATGGCTACACCTTC

v_gene: TRBV4-1
j_gene: TRBJ2-3
len: 15
abundance: .
d_gene: .
CDR3aa: CASSPQTGKGDTQYF
CDR3nt: TGCGCCAGCAGCCCGCAAACAGGGAAAGGAGATACGCAGTATTTT

v_gene: TRBV14
j_gene: TRBJ2-5
len: 17
abundance: once
d_gene: TRBD1
CDR3aa: CASSQPRQGRFQETQYF
CDR3nt: TGTGCCAGCAGCCAACCACGACAGGGACGATTCCAAGAGACCCAGTACTTC

v_gene: TRBV10-3
j_gene: TRBJ2-6
len: 16
abundance: .
d_gene: .
CDR3aa: CAAQGLGLAGANVLTF
CDR3nt: TGTGCCGCCCAGGGTTTGGGGTTAGCTGGGGCCAACGTCCTGACTTTC

v_gene: TRBV28
j_gene: TRBJ1-2
len: 14
abundance: once
d_gene: .
CDR3aa: CASSLGGLQYGYTF
CDR3nt: TGTGCCAGCAGTTTGGGGGGACTCCAGTATGGCTACACCTTC

v_gene: TRBV11-3
j_gene: TRBJ2-1
len: 18
abundance: once
d_gene: TRBD1
CDR3aa: CASSLGDRGRGSYNEQFF
CDR3nt: TGTGCCAGCAGCTTAGGGGACAGGGGGAGAGGGTCCTACAATGAGCAGTTCTTC

v_gene: TRBV30
j_gene: TRBJ2-5
len: 15
abundance: .
d_gene: .
CDR3aa: CAWSVGGRALETQYF
CDR3nt: TGTGCCTGGAGTGTAGGGGGGAGGGCCCTGGAGACCCAGTACTTC

v_gene: TRBV11-2
j_gene: TRBJ2-7
len: 16
abundance: .
d_gene: TRBD2
CDR3aa: CASSLIPREGRYEQYF
CDR3nt: TGTGCCAGCAGCTTAATCCCGAGGGAGGGCCGGTACGAGCAGTACTTC

v_gene: TRBV28
j_gene: TRBJ2-7
len: 13
abundance: .
d_gene: .
CDR3aa: CASSEPTVAEQYF
CDR3nt: TGTGCCAGCAGTGAGCCTACTGTGGCCGAGCAGTACTTC

v_gene: TRBV15
j_gene: TRBJ2-5
len: 17
abundance: .
d_gene: TRBD2
CDR3aa: CATRQTPVGGKQETQYF
CDR3nt: TGTGCCACCAGACAGACTCCCGTGGGGGGGAAGCAAGAGACCCAGTACTTC

v_gene: TRBV7-2
j_gene: TRBJ2-7
len: 13
abundance: few
d_gene: .
CDR3aa: CASSPHRAYEQYF
CDR3nt: TGTGCCAGCAGCCCCCACAGGGCCTACGAGCAGTACTTC

v_gene: TRBV12-5
j_gene: TRBJ2-3
len: 15
abundance: .
d_gene: TRBD1
CDR3aa: CASGPGQGPTDTQYF
CDR3nt: TGTGCTAGTGGCCCCGGACAGGGGCCCACAGATACGCAGTATTTT

v_gene: TRBV28
j_gene: TRBJ2-3
len: 16
abundance: .
d_gene: TRBD2
CDR3aa: CASSSRRGSSTDTQYF
CDR3nt: TGTGCCAGCAGTTCACGGCGGGGGTCTAGCACAGATACGCAGTATTTT

v_gene: TRBV15
j_gene: TRBJ2-2
len: 16
abundance: .
d_gene: TRBD2
CDR3aa: CATKRTSGRNTGELFF
CDR3nt: TGTGCCACCAAAAGGACTAGCGGGAGGAACACCGGGGAGCTGTTTTTT

v_gene: TRBV28
j_gene: TRBJ1-2
len: 14
abundance: .
d_gene: TRBD1
CDR3aa: CASRPQGAHNGYTF
CDR3nt: TGTGCCAGCAGACCCCAGGGGGCGCATAATGGCTACACCTTC

v_gene: TRBV15
j_gene: TRBJ2-1
len: 14
abundance: .
d_gene: .
CDR3aa: CATSSGTEDNEQFF
CDR3nt: TGTGCCACCAGCAGCGGGACGGAGGACAATGAGCAGTTCTTC

v_gene: TRBV28
j_gene: TRBJ1-1
len: 14
abundance: .
d_gene: TRBD1
CDR3aa: CASSNAWDRGMAFF
CDR3nt: TGTGCCAGCAGCAATGCGTGGGACAGGGGCATGGCTTTCTTT

v_gene: TRBV27
j_gene: TRBJ2-7
len: 15
abundance: .
d_gene: TRBD1
CDR3aa: CASKPRQGAFHEQYF
CDR3nt: TGTGCCAGTAAACCCCGACAGGGGGCATTTCACGAGCAGTACTTC

v_gene: TRBV2
j_gene: TRBJ2-1
len: 13
abundance: .
d_gene: TRBD1
CDR3aa: CASSATGTNEQFF
CDR3nt: TGTGCCAGCAGTGCGACAGGGACCAATGAGCAGTTCTTC

v_gene: TRBV5-1
j_gene: TRBJ1-4
len: 15
abundance: .
d_gene: .
CDR3aa: CASSLGPATNEKLFF
CDR3nt: TGCGCCAGCAGCTTGGGGCCCGCAACTAATGAAAAACTGTTTTTT

v_gene: TRBV27
j_gene: TRBJ2-3
len: 15
abundance: .
d_gene: .
CDR3aa: CASSRSGPSTDTQYF
CDR3nt: TGTGCCAGCAGCCGATCGGGCCCTAGCACAGATACGCAGTATTTT

v_gene: TRBV7-7
j_gene: TRBJ2-3
len: 17
abundance: .
d_gene: TRBD1
CDR3aa: CASSPLGQGVVSDTQYF
CDR3nt: TGTGCTAGCAGCCCGCTGGGACAGGGCGTGGTGTCAGATACGCAGTATTTT

v_gene: TRBV5-4
j_gene: TRBJ2-7
len: 13
abundance: .
d_gene: .
CDR3aa: CASSSQALHEQYF
CDR3nt: TGTGCCAGCAGCTCCCAGGCCCTACACGAGCAGTACTTC

v_gene: TRBV18
j_gene: TRBJ2-7
len: 13
abundance: .
d_gene: .
CDR3aa: CASSPQGPYEQYF
CDR3nt: TGTGCCAGCTCACCACAGGGTCCCTACGAGCAGTACTTC

v_gene: TRBV10-3
j_gene: TRBJ2-5
len: 16
abundance: .
d_gene: .
CDR3aa: CATTGGPSRLSETQYF
CDR3nt: TGTGCCACCACCGGAGGGCCGAGCCGGTTGAGCGAGACCCAGTACTTC

v_gene: TRBV25-1
j_gene: TRBJ1-1
len: 14
abundance: .
d_gene: .
CDR3aa: CASSESPANTEAFF
CDR3nt: TGTGCCAGCAGTGAATCCCCAGCGAACACTGAAGCTTTCTTT

v_gene: TRBV28
j_gene: TRBJ2-7
len: 15
abundance: .
d_gene: .
CDR3aa: CASSLAVRGAYEQYF
CDR3nt: TGTGCCAGCAGTTTAGCTGTCCGCGGCGCCTACGAGCAGTACTTC

v_gene: TRBV13
j_gene: TRBJ2-1
len: 15
abundance: .
d_gene: TRBD2
CDR3aa: CASSSWTSGRNEQFF
CDR3nt: TGTGCCAGCAGCTCCTGGACTAGCGGTCGAAATGAGCAGTTCTTC

v_gene: TRBV18
j_gene: TRBJ2-3
len: 15
abundance: .
d_gene: .
CDR3aa: CASSPQGISTDTQYF
CDR3nt: TGTGCCAGCTCACCACAGGGAATCAGCACAGATACGCAGTATTTT

v_gene: TRBV28
j_gene: TRBJ1-3
len: 13
abundance: .
d_gene: .
CDR3aa: CASSFGGGNTIYF
CDR3nt: TGTGCCAGCAGTTTTGGAGGAGGAAACACCATATATTTT

v_gene: TRBV6-1
j_gene: TRBJ1-1
len: 14
abundance: .
d_gene: .
CDR3aa: CASSIGGGDTEAFF
CDR3nt: TGTGCCAGCAGTATTGGTGGGGGGGACACTGAAGCTTTCTTT

v_gene: TRBV20-1
j_gene: TRBJ1-1
len: 11
abundance: .
d_gene: TRBD1
CDR3aa: CSARTGTEAFF
CDR3nt: TGCAGTGCAAGGACAGGGACTGAAGCTTTCTTT

v_gene: TRBV2
j_gene: TRBJ2-1
len: 17
abundance: .
d_gene: TRBD2
CDR3aa: CASRPGGRERSYNEQFF
CDR3nt: TGTGCCAGCAGACCCGGTGGGCGGGAGAGGTCCTACAATGAGCAGTTCTTC

v_gene: TRBV29-1
j_gene: TRBJ2-1
len: 12
abundance: .
d_gene: .
CDR3aa: CSVDRVRDEQFF
CDR3nt: TGCAGCGTTGACAGGGTCAGGGATGAGCAGTTCTTC

v_gene: TRBV5-1
j_gene: TRBJ2-3
len: 15
abundance: .
d_gene: TRBD2
CDR3aa: CASSLEYAGVDTQYF
CDR3nt: TGCGCCAGCAGCTTGGAGTACGCGGGAGTAGATACGCAGTATTTT

v_gene: TRBV19
j_gene: TRBJ2-7
len: 14
abundance: .
d_gene: .
CDR3aa: CATAWGRNSYEQYF
CDR3nt: TGTGCCACCGCATGGGGGCGGAATTCCTACGAGCAGTACTTC

v_gene: TRBV5-1
j_gene: TRBJ2-1
len: 16
abundance: .
d_gene: TRBD2
CDR3aa: CASSLRTAGGSNEQFF
CDR3nt: TGCGCCAGCAGCTTGAGGACAGCGGGAGGGTCCAATGAGCAGTTCTTC

v_gene: TRBV7-9
j_gene: TRBJ2-1
len: 17
abundance: once
d_gene: .
CDR3aa: CASSLEIWGSRYNEQFF
CDR3nt: TGTGCCAGCAGCTTAGAGATTTGGGGAAGTAGGTACAATGAGCAGTTCTTC

v_gene: TRBV9
j_gene: TRBJ1-3
len: 16
abundance: .
d_gene: .
CDR3aa: CASSGPPYRAGNTIYF
CDR3nt: TGTGCCAGCAGCGGACCTCCGTACAGGGCTGGAAACACCATATATTTT